This entry concerns a single T cell receptor beta chain. The method was immunoSEQ multiplex PCR; TCRdb's version includes in-frame clones alone and lacks a portion of them. The repertoire has about 88,000 clones, around 90% of them found once; the top ten carry about 16%. These data originate in a study of blood T cell repertoires in COVID-19. Germline V CDR1 and CDR2: MNHNY, SVGAGI (reference sequence). With V trimmed by 7 bases and J by 2 bases, 2 bases remained unmatched. The CDR3 runs 15 residues. Sequencing was performed on peripheral blood. The chain couples TRBV6-6 to TRBJ2-1; TRBD2 agrees at 13 bases. The TCR comes from a woman aged 55-70 years with COVID-19, enrolled during active disease. CDR3 in amino acids: CASKGLAGAYNEQFF. For the CDR3, the DNA is TGTGCCAGCAAAGGACTAGCGGGAGCCTACAATGAGCAGTTCTTC.